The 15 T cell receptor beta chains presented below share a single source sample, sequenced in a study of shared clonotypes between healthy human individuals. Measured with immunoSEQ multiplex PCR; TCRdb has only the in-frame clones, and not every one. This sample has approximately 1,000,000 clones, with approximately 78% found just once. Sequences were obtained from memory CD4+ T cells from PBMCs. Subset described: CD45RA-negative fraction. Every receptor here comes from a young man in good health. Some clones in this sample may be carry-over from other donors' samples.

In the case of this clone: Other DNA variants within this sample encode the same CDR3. Written as DNA, the CDR3 is TGCAGTGCTGTTTTAGCCTACGAGCAGTACTTC. Its protein product is CSAVLAYEQYF. The chain is built from TRBV20-1 and TRBJ2-7; D unclear. CDR1 and CDR2 from the germline V gene are DFQATT and SNEGSKA (reference sequence). The CDR3 covers 11 residues. V was trimmed by 5 bases and J by 2 bases, leaving 7 bases between them.

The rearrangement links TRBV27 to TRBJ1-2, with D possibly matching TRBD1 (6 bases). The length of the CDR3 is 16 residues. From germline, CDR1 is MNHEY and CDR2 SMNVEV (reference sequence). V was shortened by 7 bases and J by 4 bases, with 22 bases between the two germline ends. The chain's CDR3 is CASKFLPGTSAYGYTF. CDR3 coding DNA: TGTGCCAGCAAATTTTTGCCCGGGACATCTGCCTATGGCTACACCTTC.

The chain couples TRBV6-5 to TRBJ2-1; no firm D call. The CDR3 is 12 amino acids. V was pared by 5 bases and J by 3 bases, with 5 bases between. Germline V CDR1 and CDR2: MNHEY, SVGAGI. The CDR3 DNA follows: TGTGCCAGCAGTCCCGACTACAATGAGCAGTTCTTC. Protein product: CASSPDYNEQFF.

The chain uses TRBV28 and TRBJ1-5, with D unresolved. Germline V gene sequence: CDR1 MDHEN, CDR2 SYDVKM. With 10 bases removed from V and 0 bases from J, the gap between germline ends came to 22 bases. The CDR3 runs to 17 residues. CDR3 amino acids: CATHNLGLPDSNQPQHF. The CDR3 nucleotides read TGTGCCACCCACAATTTGGGCCTCCCGGATAGCAATCAGCCCCAGCATTTT.

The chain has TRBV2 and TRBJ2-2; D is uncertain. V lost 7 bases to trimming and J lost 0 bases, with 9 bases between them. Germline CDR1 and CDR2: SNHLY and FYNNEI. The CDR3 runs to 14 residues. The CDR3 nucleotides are TGTGCCAGCAAAACGGAATCGAACACCGGGGAGCTGTTTTTT. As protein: CASKTESNTGELFF.

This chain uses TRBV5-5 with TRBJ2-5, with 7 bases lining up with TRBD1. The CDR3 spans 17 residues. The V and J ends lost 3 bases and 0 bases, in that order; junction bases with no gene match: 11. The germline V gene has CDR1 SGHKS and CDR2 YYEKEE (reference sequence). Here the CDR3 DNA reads TGTGCCAGCAGCTCCGGGACAGCCTCCCCGTACCAAGAGACCCAGTACTTC. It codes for CASSSGTASPYQETQYF.

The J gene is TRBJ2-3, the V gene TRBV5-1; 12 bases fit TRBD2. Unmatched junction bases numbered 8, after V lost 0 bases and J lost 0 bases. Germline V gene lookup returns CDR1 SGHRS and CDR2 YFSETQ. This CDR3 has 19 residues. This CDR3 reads CASSLALLAGGSSTDTQYF. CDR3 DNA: TGCGCCAGCAGCTTGGCCCTTCTAGCGGGAGGGTCTAGCACAGATACGCAGTATTTT.

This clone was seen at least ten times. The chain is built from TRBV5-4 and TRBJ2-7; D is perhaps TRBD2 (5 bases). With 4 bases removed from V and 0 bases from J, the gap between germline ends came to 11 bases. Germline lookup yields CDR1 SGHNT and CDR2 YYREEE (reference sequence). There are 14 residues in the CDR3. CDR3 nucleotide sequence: TGTGCCAGCAGCCCCAGCGGAGACTCCTACGAGCAGTACTTC. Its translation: CASSPSGDSYEQYF.

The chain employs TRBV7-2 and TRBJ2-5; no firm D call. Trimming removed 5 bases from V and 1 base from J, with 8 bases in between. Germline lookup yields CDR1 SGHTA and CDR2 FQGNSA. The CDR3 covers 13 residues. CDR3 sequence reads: CASSRHLQETQYF. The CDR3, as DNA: TGTGCCAGCAGCAGACACCTCCAAGAGACCCAGTACTTC.

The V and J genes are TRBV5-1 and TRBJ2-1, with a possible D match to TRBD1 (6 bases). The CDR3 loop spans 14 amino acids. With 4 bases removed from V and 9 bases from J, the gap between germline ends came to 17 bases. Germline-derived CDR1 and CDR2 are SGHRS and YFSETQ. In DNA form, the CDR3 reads TGCGCCAGCAGCAGCGATACAGGGATAAGTGAGCAGTTCTTC. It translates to CASSSDTGISEQFF. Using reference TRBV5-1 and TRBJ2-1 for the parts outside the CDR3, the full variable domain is KAGVTQTPRYLIKTRGQQVTLSCSPISGHRSVSWYQQTPGQGLQFLFEYFSETQRNKGNFPGRFSGRQFSNSRSEMNVSTLELGDSALYLCASSSDTGISEQFFGPGTRLTVL.

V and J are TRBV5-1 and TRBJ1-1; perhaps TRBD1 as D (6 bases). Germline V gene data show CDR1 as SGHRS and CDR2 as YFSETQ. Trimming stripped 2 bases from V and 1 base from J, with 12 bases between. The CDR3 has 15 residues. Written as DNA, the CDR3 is TGCGCCAGCAGCTTTTTACAGGGAGGGAACACTGAAGCTTTCTTT. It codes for CASSFLQGGNTEAFF.

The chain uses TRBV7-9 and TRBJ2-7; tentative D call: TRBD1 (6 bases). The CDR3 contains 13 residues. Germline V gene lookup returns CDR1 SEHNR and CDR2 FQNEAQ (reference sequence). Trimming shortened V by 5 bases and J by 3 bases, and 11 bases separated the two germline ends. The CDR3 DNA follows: TGTGCCAGCAGCCCGGACAGTAACTACGAGCAGTACTTC. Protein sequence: CASSPDSNYEQYF. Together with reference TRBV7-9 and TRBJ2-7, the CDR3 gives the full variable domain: DTGVSQNPRHKITKRGQNVTFRCDPISEHNRLYWYRQTLGQGPEFLTYFQNEAQLEKSRLLSDRFSAERPKGSFSTLEIQRTEQGDSAMYLCASSPDSNYEQYFGPGTRLTVT.

This CDR3 is CASSSPPGTGREKLFF. The CDR3, as DNA: TGTGCCAGCAGTTCGCCCCCCGGGACAGGGCGGGAAAAACTGTTTTTT. The chain combines TRBV28 with TRBJ1-4, with TRBD1 matching 9 bases. V shed 4 bases and J 8 bases; nucleotides not matched to a gene: 11. The CDR3 has 16 amino acids. The V gene's germline CDR1 is MDHEN and CDR2 SYDVKM.

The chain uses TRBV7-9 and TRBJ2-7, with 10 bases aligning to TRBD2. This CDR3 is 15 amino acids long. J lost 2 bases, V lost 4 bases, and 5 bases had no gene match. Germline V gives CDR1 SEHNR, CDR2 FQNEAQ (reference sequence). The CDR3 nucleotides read TGTGCCAGCAGCTCCCAGCGGGAGGGCCCCTACGAGCAGTACTTC. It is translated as CASSSQREGPYEQYF.

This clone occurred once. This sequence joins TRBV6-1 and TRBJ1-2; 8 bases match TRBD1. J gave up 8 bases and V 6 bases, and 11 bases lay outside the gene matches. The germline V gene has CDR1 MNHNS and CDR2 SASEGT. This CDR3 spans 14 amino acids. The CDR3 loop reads CASSQNTGGKGYTF. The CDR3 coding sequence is TGTGCCAGCAGCCAAAACACAGGGGGAAAGGGCTACACCTTC.